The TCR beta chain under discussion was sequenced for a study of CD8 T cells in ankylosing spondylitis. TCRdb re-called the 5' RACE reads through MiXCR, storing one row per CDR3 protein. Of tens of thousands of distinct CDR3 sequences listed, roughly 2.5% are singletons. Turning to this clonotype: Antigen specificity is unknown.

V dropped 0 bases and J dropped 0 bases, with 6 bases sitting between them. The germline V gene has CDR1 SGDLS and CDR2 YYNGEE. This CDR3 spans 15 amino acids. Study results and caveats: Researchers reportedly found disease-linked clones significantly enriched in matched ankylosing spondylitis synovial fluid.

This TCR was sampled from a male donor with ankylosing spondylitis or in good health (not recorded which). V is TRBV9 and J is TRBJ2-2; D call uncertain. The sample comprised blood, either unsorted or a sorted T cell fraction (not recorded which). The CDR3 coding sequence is TGTGCCAGCAGCGTAGCCCTTACGAACACCGGGGAGCTGTTTTTT. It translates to CASSVALTNTGELFF.